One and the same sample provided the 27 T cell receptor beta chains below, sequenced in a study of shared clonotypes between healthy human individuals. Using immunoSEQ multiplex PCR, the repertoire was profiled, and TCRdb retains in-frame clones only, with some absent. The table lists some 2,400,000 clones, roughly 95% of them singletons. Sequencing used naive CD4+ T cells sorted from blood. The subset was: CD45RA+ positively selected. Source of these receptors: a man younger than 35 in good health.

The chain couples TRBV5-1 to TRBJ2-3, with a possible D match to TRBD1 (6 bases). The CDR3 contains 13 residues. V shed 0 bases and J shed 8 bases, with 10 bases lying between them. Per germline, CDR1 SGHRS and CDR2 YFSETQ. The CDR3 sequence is CASSLGTAVTQYF. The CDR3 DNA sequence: TGCGCCAGCAGCTTGGGGACAGCGGTTACGCAGTATTTT. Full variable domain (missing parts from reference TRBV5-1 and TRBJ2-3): KAGVTQTPRYLIKTRGQQVTLSCSPISGHRSVSWYQQTPGQGLQFLFEYFSETQRNKGNFPGRFSGRQFSNSRSEMNVSTLELGDSALYLCASSLGTAVTQYFGPGTRLTVL.

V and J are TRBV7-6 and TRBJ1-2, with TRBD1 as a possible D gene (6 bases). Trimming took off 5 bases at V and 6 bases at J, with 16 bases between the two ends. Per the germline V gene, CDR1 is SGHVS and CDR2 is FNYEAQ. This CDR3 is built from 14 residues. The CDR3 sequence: CASSGGQGLDGYTF. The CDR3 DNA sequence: TGTGCCAGCAGCGGTGGGCAGGGGCTGGATGGCTACACCTTC.

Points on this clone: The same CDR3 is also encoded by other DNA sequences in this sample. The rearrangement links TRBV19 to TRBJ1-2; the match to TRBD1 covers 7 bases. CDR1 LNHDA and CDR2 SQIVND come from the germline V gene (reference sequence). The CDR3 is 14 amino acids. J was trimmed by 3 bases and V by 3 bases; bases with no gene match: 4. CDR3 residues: CASSIGQGDYGYTF. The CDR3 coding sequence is TGTGCCAGTAGTATCGGTCAGGGGGACTATGGCTACACCTTC.

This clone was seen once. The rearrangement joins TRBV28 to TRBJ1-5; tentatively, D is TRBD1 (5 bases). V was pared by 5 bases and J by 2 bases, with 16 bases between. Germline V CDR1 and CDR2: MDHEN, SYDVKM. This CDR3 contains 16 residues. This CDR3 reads CASSISGTVGNQPQHF. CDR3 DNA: TGTGCCAGCAGTATAAGCGGGACTGTGGGCAATCAGCCCCAGCATTTT.

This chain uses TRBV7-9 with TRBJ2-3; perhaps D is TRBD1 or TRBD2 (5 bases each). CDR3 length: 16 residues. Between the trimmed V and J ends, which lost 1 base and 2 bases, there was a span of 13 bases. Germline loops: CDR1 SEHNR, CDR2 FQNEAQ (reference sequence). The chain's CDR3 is CASSLGGVTDTDTQYF. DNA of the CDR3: TGTGCCAGCAGCTTAGGAGGGGTGACTGACACAGATACGCAGTATTTT. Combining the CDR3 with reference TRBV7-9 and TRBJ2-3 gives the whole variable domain DTGVSQNPRHKITKRGQNVTFRCDPISEHNRLYWYRQTLGQGPEFLTYFQNEAQLEKSRLLSDRFSAERPKGSFSTLEIQRTEQGDSAMYLCASSLGGVTDTDTQYFGPGTRLTVL.

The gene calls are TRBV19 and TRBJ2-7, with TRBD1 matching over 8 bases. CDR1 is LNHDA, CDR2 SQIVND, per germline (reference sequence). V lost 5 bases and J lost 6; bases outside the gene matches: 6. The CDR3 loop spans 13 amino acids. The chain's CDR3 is CASSPRTGIEQYF. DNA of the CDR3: TGTGCCAGTAGTCCAAGGACAGGGATCGAGCAGTACTTC.

CDR3 nucleotide sequence: TGTGCCAGCAGCCGCCAGGACACTGAAGCTTTCTTT. This encodes CASSRQDTEAFF. The chain is built from TRBV11-2 and TRBJ1-1; no reliable D call. The V gene's germline CDR1 is SGHAT and CDR2 FQNNGV. V was clipped by 5 bases and J by 3 bases, with 7 bases between them. This CDR3 comprises 12 residues.

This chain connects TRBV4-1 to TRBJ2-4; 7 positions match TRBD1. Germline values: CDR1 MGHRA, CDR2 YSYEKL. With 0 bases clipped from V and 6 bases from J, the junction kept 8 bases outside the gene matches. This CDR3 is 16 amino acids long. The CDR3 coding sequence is TGCGCCAGCAGCCAAGATTTCCAGGGGGTGGTAAACATTCAGTACTTC. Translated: CASSQDFQGVVNIQYF.

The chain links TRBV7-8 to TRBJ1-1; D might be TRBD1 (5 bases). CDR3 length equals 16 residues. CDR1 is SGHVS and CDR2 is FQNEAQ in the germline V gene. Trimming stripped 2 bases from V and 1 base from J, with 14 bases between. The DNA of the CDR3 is TGTGCCAGCAGCTTAAAGGCAGGGAATGGGAACACTGAAGCTTTCTTT. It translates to CASSLKAGNGNTEAFF.

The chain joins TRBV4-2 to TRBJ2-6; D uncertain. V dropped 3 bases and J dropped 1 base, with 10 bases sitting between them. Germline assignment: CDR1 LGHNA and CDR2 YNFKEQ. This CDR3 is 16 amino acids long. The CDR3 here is CASSQDWLSGANVLTF. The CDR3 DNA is TGTGCCAGCAGCCAGGATTGGCTGTCTGGGGCCAACGTCCTGACTTTC.

Here the CDR3 reads CAWSAPSGELFF. In DNA, the CDR3 is TGTGCCTGGAGTGCACCTTCAGGGGAGCTGTTTTTT. This chain uses TRBV30 with TRBJ2-2; D unresolved. With 1 base removed from V and 8 bases from J, the gap between germline ends came to 8 bases. This CDR3 is built from 12 residues. CDR1 is GTSNPN, CDR2 SVGIG, per germline (reference sequence).

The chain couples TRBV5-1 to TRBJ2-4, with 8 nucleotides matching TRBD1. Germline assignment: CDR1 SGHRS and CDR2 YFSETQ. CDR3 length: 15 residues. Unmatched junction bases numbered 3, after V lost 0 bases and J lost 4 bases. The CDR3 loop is CASSLGDRMKNIQYF. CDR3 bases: TGCGCCAGCAGCTTGGGGGACAGGATGAAAAACATTCAGTACTTC.

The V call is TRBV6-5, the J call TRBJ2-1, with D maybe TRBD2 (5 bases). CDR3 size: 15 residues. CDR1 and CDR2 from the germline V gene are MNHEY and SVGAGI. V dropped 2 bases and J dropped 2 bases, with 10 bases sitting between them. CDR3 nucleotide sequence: TGTGCCAGCAGTTACGAACCAGCGGCCTACAATGAGCAGTTCTTC. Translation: CASSYEPAAYNEQFF.

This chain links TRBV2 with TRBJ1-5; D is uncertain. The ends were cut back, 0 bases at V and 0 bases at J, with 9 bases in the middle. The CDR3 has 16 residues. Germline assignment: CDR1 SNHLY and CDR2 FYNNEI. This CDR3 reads CASSEAAYFSNQPQHF. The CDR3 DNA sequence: TGTGCCAGCAGTGAAGCAGCCTACTTTAGCAATCAGCCCCAGCATTTT. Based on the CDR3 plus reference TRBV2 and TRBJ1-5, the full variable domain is EPEVTQTPSHQVTQMGQEVILRCVPISNHLYFYWYRQILGQKVEFLVSFYNNEISEKSEIFDDQFSVERPDGSNFTLKIRSTKLEDSAMYFCASSEAAYFSNQPQHFGDGTRLSIL.

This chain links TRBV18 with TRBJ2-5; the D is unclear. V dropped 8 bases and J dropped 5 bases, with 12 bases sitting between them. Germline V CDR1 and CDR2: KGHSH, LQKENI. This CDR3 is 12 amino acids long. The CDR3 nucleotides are TGTGCCAGCGCCCCGGAGAGGGAGACCCAGTACTTC. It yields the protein CASAPERETQYF.

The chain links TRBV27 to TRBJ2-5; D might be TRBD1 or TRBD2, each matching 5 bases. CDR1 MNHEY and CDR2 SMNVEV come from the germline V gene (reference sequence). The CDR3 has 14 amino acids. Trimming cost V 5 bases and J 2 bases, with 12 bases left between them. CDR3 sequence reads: CASSRTRGQETQYF. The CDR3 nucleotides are TGTGCCAGCAGTAGAACTAGGGGACAAGAGACCCAGTACTTC.

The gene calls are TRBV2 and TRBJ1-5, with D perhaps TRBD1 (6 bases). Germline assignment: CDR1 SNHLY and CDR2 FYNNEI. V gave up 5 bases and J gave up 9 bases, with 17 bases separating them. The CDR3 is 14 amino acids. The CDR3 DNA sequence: TGTGCCAGCAGTTGGGGGACAACGGGTCCGCCCCAGCATTTT. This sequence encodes CASSWGTTGPPQHF.

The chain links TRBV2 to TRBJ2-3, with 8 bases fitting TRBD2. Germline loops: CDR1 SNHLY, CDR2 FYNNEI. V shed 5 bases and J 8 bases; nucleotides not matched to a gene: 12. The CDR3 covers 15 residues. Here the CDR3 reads CASSPSGSGGSTQYF. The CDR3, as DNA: TGTGCCAGCAGTCCGAGCGGGAGTGGGGGGAGTACGCAGTATTTT.

In nucleotides, the CDR3 is TGCGCCAGCAGCCAAGGCTGGGGATTAGGGGCTTACGAGCAGTACTTC. Its translation: CASSQGWGLGAYEQYF. The chain has TRBV4-3 and TRBJ2-7; perhaps TRBD1 as D (5 bases). The V gene lost 1 base and the J gene lost 4 bases, with 17 bases spanning the gap. The CDR3 sequence is 16 residues long. Germline-derived CDR1 and CDR2 are LGHNA and YSLEER.

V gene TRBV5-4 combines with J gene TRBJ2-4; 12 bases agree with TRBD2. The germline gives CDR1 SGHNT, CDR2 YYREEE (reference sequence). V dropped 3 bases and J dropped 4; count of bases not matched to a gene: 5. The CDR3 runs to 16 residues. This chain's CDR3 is CASSSRTSGAKNIQYF. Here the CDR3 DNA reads TGTGCCAGCAGCTCCCGGACTAGCGGGGCGAAAAACATTCAGTACTTC.

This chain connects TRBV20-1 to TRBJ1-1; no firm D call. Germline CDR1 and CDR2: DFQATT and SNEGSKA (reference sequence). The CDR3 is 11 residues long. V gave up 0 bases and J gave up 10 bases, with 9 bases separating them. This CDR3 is CSARDGLVAFF. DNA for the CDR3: TGCAGTGCTAGAGACGGGCTTGTAGCTTTCTTT.

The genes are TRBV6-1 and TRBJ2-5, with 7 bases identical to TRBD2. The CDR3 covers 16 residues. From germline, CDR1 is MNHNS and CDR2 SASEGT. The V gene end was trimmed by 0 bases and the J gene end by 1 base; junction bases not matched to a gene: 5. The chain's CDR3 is CASSEARAGLQETQYF. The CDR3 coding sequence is TGTGCCAGCAGTGAAGCTAGAGCGGGGCTCCAAGAGACCCAGTACTTC.

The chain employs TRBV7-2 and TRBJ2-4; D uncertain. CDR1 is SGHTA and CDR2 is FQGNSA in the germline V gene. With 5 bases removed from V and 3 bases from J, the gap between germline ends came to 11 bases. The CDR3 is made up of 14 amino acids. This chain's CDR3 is CASSPGGDKNIQYF. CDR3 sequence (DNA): TGTGCCAGCAGCCCGGGCGGTGACAAAAACATTCAGTACTTC.

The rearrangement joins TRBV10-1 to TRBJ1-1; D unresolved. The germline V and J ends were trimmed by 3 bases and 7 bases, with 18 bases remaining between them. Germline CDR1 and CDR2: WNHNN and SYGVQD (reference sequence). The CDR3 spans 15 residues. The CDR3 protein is CASSDSALGAGEAFF. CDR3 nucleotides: TGCGCCAGCAGTGATTCGGCCCTCGGAGCTGGTGAAGCTTTCTTT.

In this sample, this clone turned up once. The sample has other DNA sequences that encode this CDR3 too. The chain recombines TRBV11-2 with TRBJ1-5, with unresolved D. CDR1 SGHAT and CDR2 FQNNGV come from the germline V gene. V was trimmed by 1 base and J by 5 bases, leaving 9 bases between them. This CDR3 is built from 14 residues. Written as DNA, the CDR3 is TGTGCCAGCAGCTTAGGCTCTGGGGATCAGCCCCAGCATTTT. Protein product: CASSLGSGDQPQHF.

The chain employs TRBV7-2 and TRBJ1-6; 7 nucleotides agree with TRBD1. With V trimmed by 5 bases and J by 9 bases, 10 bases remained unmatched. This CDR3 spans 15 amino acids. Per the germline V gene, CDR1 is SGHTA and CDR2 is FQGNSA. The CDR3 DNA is TGTGCCAGCAGCATAGAGGGGGCGGGGGGTTCACCCCTCCACTTT. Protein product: CASSIEGAGGSPLHF.

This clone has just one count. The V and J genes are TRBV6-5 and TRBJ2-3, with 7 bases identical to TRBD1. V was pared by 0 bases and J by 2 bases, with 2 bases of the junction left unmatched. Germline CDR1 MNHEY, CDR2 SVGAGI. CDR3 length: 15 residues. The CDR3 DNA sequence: TGTGCCAGCAGTTACTCCGGGACAGCCACAGATACGCAGTATTTT. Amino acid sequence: CASSYSGTATDTQYF.